This is a list of T cell receptor beta chains from one sample in a study of human T cells and chemical hapten exposure. TCRdb recomputed calls from the RACE reads with MiXCR, one row per CDR3 protein. The repertoire holds roughly 380,000 distinct CDR3 sequences, with less than 6.5% as singletons. The sample here was whole blood, taken in connection with sensitization to the hapten diphenylcyclopropenone (DPC). All receptors derive from a woman aged 50 to 60 with alopecia areata. Some clones in this sample may be carry-over from other donors' samples. CDR3s include the opening cysteine and the closing phenylalanine or tryptophan.

V gene: TRBV7-9
J gene: TRBJ2-3
CDR3 protein: CASSFGQRTDTQYF

V gene: TRBV3-1
J gene: TRBJ2-7
CDR3 protein: CASSRPDSYEQYF

V gene: TRBV6-1
J gene: TRBJ1-1
CDR3 protein: CASRPVFGTGGVQAEAFF

V gene: TRBV6-5
J gene: TRBJ2-3
CDR3 protein: CASSYGAGVDTQYF

V gene: TRBV5-1
J gene: TRBJ2-7
CDR3 protein: CASSMTDYEQYF

V gene: TRBV12-3/TRBV12-4
J gene: TRBJ1-6
CDR3 protein: CASSYSDNNSPLHF

V gene: TRBV12-3/TRBV12-4
J gene: TRBJ2-1
CDR3 protein: CASSGVDLRNEQFF

V gene: TRBV2
J gene: TRBJ2-3
CDR3 protein: CASRGLITDTQYF

V gene: TRBV20-1
J gene: TRBJ2-7
CDR3 protein: CSANPGSHEQYF

V gene: TRBV6-1
J gene: TRBJ1-1
CDR3 protein: CAATYSQAEAFF

V gene: TRBV7-8
J gene: TRBJ2-3
CDR3 protein: CASSPPTSTDTQYF

V gene: TRBV10-3
J gene: TRBJ2-7
CDR3 protein: CAISESTRRAEQYF

V gene: TRBV10-3
J gene: TRBJ2-7
CDR3 protein: CAISDATGPYYEQYF

V gene: TRBV11-2
J gene: TRBJ2-1
CDR3 protein: CASSLPGTLSNEQFF

V gene: TRBV18
J gene: TRBJ2-2
CDR3 protein: CASSRSLDTGELFF

V gene: TRBV20-1
J gene: TRBJ2-7
CDR3 protein: CSARGAGTGSAYEQYF

V gene: TRBV5-6
J gene: TRBJ2-1
CDR3 protein: CASSLAGVEQFF

V gene: TRBV5-1
J gene: TRBJ2-5
CDR3 protein: CASSLGGPLETQYF

V gene: TRBV20-1
J gene: TRBJ1-6
CDR3 protein: CSASGFRGENSPLHF

V gene: TRBV3-1
J gene: TRBJ1-5
CDR3 protein: CASSPRGTPSNQPQHF

V gene: TRBV7-9
J gene: TRBJ2-3
CDR3 protein: CASSGTGEDYTDTQYF

V gene: TRBV6-5
J gene: TRBJ1-1
CDR3 protein: CASSPGPGGTEAFF

V gene: TRBV3-1
J gene: TRBJ1-1
CDR3 protein: CASSRRTGKTEAFF

V gene: TRBV6-6
J gene: TRBJ2-7
CDR3 protein: CASRVGQAYEQYF

V gene: TRBV2
J gene: TRBJ1-2
CDR3 protein: CASHGGGGYTF

V gene: TRBV13
J gene: TRBJ2-6
CDR3 protein: CASSLEESGANVLTF

V gene: TRBV11-2
J gene: TRBJ2-3
CDR3 protein: CASSLVHGLEGGTDTQYF

V gene: TRBV11-2
J gene: TRBJ2-4
CDR3 protein: CASSPPLLAKNIQYF

V gene: TRBV2
J gene: TRBJ1-1
CDR3 protein: CASSVRQLNTEAFF

V gene: TRBV29-1
J gene: TRBJ1-4
CDR3 protein: CSANLGQGAATNEKLFF

V gene: TRBV9
J gene: TRBJ2-3
CDR3 protein: CASSFIARGAEDTQYF

V gene: TRBV28
J gene: TRBJ2-1
CDR3 protein: CASSLRFGAGTYNEQFF

V gene: TRBV5-5
J gene: TRBJ2-7
CDR3 protein: CASSLDPAGGYEQYF

V gene: TRBV5-1
J gene: TRBJ2-3
CDR3 protein: CASSLMGSLMDTQYF

V gene: TRBV12-3/TRBV12-4
J gene: TRBJ2-2
CDR3 protein: CASSLVGPSANTGELFF

V gene: TRBV25-1
J gene: TRBJ2-7
CDR3 protein: CASKSGGGLYEQYF

V gene: TRBV7-2
J gene: TRBJ1-1
CDR3 protein: CASSFEGGWTEAFF

V gene: TRBV29-1
J gene: TRBJ1-2
CDR3 protein: CSVEDHRVYGYTF

V gene: TRBV7-9
J gene: TRBJ2-2
CDR3 protein: CASSLGQLWAGELFF

V gene: TRBV5-4
J gene: TRBJ2-5
CDR3 protein: CASGRGAQETQYF

V gene: TRBV4-1
J gene: TRBJ2-3
CDR3 protein: CASSPHGLAGGHSTDTQYF

V gene: TRBV6-6
J gene: TRBJ1-3
CDR3 protein: CASREGTGLSGNTIYF

V gene: TRBV20-1
J gene: TRBJ2-7
CDR3 protein: CSAPHVRGPSRPYEQYF

V gene: TRBV7-2
J gene: TRBJ2-5
CDR3 protein: CASSFGPGGGAQETQYF

V gene: TRBV2
J gene: TRBJ2-7
CDR3 protein: CASSVLRGEEQYF

V gene: TRBV18
J gene: TRBJ2-5
CDR3 protein: CASSPPSQQETQYF

V gene: TRBV7-9
J gene: TRBJ2-5
CDR3 protein: CASSSDLGRGVETQYF

V gene: TRBV12-3/TRBV12-4
J gene: TRBJ2-1
CDR3 protein: CASRLFAGGDEQFF

V gene: TRBV14
J gene: TRBJ2-2
CDR3 protein: CASSQETRGRLVTGELFF

V gene: TRBV12-5
J gene: TRBJ2-1
CDR3 protein: CASGSGALSYNEQFF

V gene: TRBV9
J gene: TRBJ2-3
CDR3 protein: CASSVSPDTQYF

V gene: TRBV28
J gene: TRBJ2-3
CDR3 protein: CASILGASGSTDTQYF

V gene: TRBV2
J gene: TRBJ2-1
CDR3 protein: CASSEAERGGEQFF

V gene: TRBV27
J gene: TRBJ2-1
CDR3 protein: CASSTLPFGNEQFF

V gene: TRBV28
J gene: TRBJ2-5
CDR3 protein: CASSPTGLQETQYF

V gene: TRBV29-1
J gene: TRBJ1-2
CDR3 protein: CSVEPRQGTYGYTF

V gene: TRBV29-1
J gene: TRBJ2-7
CDR3 protein: CSGSGTNYEQYF

V gene: TRBV6-1
J gene: TRBJ1-5
CDR3 protein: CASSEKTGDTNQPQHF

V gene: TRBV28
J gene: TRBJ1-5
CDR3 protein: CASSQPQGKGHQPQHF

V gene: TRBV6-5
J gene: TRBJ2-5
CDR3 protein: CASSSGTGVYF